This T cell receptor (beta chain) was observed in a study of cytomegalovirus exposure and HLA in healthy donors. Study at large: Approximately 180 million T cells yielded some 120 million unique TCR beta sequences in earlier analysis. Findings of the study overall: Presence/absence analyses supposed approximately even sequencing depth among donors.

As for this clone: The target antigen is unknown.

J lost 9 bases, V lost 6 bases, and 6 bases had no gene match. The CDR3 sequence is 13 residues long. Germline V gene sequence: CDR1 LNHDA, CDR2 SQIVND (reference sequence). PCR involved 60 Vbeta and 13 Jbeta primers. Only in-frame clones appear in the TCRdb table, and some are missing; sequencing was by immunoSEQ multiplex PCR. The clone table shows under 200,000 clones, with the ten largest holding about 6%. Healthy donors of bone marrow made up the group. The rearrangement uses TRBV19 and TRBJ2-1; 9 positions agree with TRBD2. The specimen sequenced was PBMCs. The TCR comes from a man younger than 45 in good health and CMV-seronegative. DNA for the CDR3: TGTGCCAGTAGCATGGGACTAGCCACTGAGCAGTTCTTC. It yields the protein CASSMGLATEQFF.